This T cell receptor (beta chain) originates from a study of shared clonotypes between healthy human individuals. Sequencing was performed with immunoSEQ multiplex PCR; in TCRdb, only in-frame clones are kept and a portion is missing. The sample yields millions of clones, over 85% seen once. It was CD45RO-negative cells, positively selected for CCR7, that made up naive CD8 cells, with terminally differentiated effector memory CD45RA+ cells excluded. Recent acute infections and vaccinations were absent in the healthy HIV-negative adult donors. Caucasian adults residing in Nashville, Tennessee made up all the donors. Notes on the study in general: Naive subsets usually exceeded memory subsets in estimated richness.

Note on this clone: Its antigen is as yet unknown.

This sequence was found in a man aged 18 to 29 in good health. What was sequenced was naive CD8+ T cells sorted from blood.

The CDR3: CASSMVGLTGSGYTF. The CDR3, as DNA: TGTGCCAGTAGTATGGTGGGGTTAACAGGGTCCGGCTACACCTTC. The chain uses TRBV19 and TRBJ1-2; a possible D gene is TRBD1 (6 bases). CDR1 is LNHDA and CDR2 is SQIVND in the germline V gene (reference sequence). V was clipped by 3 bases and J by 8 bases, with 19 bases between them. The CDR3 is made up of 15 amino acids.